This T cell receptor (beta chain) was captured by sequencing in a study of T cell repertoires in cytomegalovirus infection. The overall study: Through public TCR beta signatures, both CMV infection and matching HLA type were indicated. General study findings and limits: Dominant in the ex vivo response were TCR beta clonotypes restricted by HLA-C and specific for CMV.

The CDR3 runs 14 residues. Germline V lookup: CDR1 MNHEY, CDR2 SVGEGT. V dropped 0 bases and J dropped 0 bases, with 5 bases sitting between them. TCRdb processed the reads anew with MiXCR; each CDR3 protein has one entry. This table holds about 140,000 distinct CDR3 sequences, 5% to 6.5% found once. About this clonotype itself: The antigen is not known.

This rearrangement joins TRBV6-2 or TRBV6-3 to TRBJ1-1; the D is unclear. The sample comprised PBMCs. This TCR derives from a human donor in good health (CMV status not recorded). Some clones in this sample may be carry-over from other donors' samples. The CDR3 spells CASSYSGLNTEAFF. CDR3 sequence (DNA): TGTGCCAGCAGTTACTCTGGGCTGAACACTGAAGCTTTCTTT.